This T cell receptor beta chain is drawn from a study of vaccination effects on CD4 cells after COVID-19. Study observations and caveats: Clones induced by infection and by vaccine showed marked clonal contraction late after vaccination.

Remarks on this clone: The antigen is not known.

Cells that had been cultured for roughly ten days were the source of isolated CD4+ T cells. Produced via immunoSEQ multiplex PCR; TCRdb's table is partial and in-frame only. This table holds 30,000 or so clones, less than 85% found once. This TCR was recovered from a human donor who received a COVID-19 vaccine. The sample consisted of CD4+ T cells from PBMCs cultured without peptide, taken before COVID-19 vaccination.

In DNA form, the CDR3 reads TGTGCCAGCAGTCCCAGAACCACAGATACGCAGTATTTT. It yields the protein CASSPRTTDTQYF. The V gene is TRBV12-3 or TRBV12-4, the J gene TRBJ2-3; no reliable D call. CDR3 size: 13 residues. Between the trimmed V and J ends, which lost 5 bases and 2 bases, there was a span of 8 bases.